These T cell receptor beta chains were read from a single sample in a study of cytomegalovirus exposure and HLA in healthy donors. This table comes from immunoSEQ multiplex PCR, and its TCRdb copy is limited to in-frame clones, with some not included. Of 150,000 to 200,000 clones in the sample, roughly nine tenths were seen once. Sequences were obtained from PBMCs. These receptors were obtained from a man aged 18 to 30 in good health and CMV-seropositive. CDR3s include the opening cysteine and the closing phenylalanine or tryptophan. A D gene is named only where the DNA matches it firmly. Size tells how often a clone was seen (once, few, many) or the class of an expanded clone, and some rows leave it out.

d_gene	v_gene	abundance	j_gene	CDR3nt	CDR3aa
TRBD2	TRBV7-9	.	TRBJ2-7	TGTGCCAGCAGCGAGCGGGGCGAGCAGTACTTC	CASSERGEQYF
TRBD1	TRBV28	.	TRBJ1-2	TGTGCCAGCAGTGGGGGGAAAGAACGGGACAGAGCTATCGGTGGCTACACCTTC	CASSGGKERDRAIGGYTF
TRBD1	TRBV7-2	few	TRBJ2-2	TGTGCCAGCAGCTCTAGGACAGGGACCGGGGAGCTGTTTTTT	CASSSRTGTGELFF
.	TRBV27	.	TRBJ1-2	TGTGCCAGCAGGGCGATTGAGGATTCCTATGGCTACACCTTC	CASRAIEDSYGYTF
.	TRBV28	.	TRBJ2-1	TGTGCCAGCAGTCCCGCGGACTTAAGCGGAGGGACCCAAGCGGCGTTCTTC	CASSPADLSGGTQAAFF
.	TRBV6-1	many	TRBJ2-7	TGTGCCAGCAGTGAAGCGCTAGACAGCTCTGGCTTCTCCTACGAGCAGTACTTC	CASSEALDSSGFSYEQYF
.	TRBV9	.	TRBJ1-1	TGTGCCAGCAGCGTCGAGTTGAACACTGAAGCTTTCTTT	CASSVELNTEAFF
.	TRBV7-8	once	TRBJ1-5	TGTGCCAGCAGCTTCGGCAGGACACATAGCAATCAGCCCCAGCATTTT	CASSFGRTHSNQPQHF
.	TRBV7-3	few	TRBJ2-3	TGTGCCAGCAGCTTCGTCGGCGGGACAGATACGCAGTATTTT	CASSFVGGTDTQYF
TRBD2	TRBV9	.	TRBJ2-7	TGTGCCAGCAGCCCTACCCCCCTAGCGGGAGGGAACGAGCAGTACTTC	CASSPTPLAGGNEQYF
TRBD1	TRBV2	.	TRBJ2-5	TGTGCCAGCAGGGCGGACAGGGGTGGTCTGGAGACCCAGTACTTC	CASRADRGGLETQYF
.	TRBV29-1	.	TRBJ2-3	TGCAGCGGCTTGCGGGGAGCCACAGATACGCAGTATTTT	CSGLRGATDTQYF
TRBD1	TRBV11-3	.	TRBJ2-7	TGTGCCAGCAGCTTGGGCGGTCACAGGGGGAACTACGAGCAGTACTTC	CASSLGGHRGNYEQYF
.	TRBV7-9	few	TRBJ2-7	TGTGCCAGCACCCTAGGGAACGGGATTCACTACGAGCAGTACTTC	CASTLGNGIHYEQYF
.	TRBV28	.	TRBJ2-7	TGTGCCAGCAGTCCCGGGACTCCCATCTACGAGCAGTACTTC	CASSPGTPIYEQYF
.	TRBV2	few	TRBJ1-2	TGTGCCAGCAGATTACCTAGCAACTATGGCTACACCTTC	CASRLPSNYGYTF
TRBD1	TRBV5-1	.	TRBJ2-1	TGCGCCAGCAGCTGGGGACAGACTGGCGGCAATGAGCAGTTCTTC	CASSWGQTGGNEQFF
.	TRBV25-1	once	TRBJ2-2	TGTGCCAGCAGTGAAATCGACAGACACACCGGGGAGCTGTTTTTT	CASSEIDRHTGELFF
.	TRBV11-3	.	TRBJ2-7	TGTGCCAGCAGCAAGGCGGCTAGTGGCGAGCAGTACTTC	CASSKAASGEQYF
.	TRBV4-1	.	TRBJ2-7	TGCGCCAGCAGCCAAACCACCTTTCGGGAAGGTTTCTACGAGCAGTACTTC	CASSQTTFREGFYEQYF